This T cell receptor (beta chain) originates from a study of T-cell memory formation after mild COVID-19. General observations from the study: Some clones that responded were present in memory (sampled pre-infection), which suggests cross-reactive memory joined.

Comment on this clonotype: Its antigen remains unidentified.

CDR3 size: 17 residues. Germline loops: CDR1 SGHRS, CDR2 YFSETQ. The V and J ends lost 2 bases and 3 bases, in that order; junction bases with no gene match: 8. TCRdb re-analysed the 5' RACE reads in MiXCR, keeping a single row per CDR3 protein. The data show 140,000 or so distinct CDR3 sequences, approximately 5.7% seen once. This sequence originates from an adult woman who had mild COVID-19 (a few samples of this study predate the infection). Cell type and time point are not known. The sequenced material came from PBMCs or a T cell subset sorted from them (not recorded which). The chain uses TRBV5-1 and TRBJ1-2, with 12 bases identical to TRBD1. The CDR3 here is CASSFKGTGGPDYGYTF. The CDR3 nucleotides read TGCGCCAGCAGCTTTAAGGGGACAGGGGGCCCGGACTATGGCTACACCTTC.